This T cell receptor (beta chain) emerged from a study of graft-versus-host responses after intestinal transplantation. As for the study in general: Recipients across the board were started on anti-thymocyte globulin induction, then kept on tacrolimus and steroids for around 3 years.

Concerning this clone: Its antigen remains unidentified. At one of its ends the junction is not consistent with the germline gene, which may arise from a read error.

Assay: immunoSEQ multiplex PCR; the TCRdb copy retains only in-frame clones and omits some. The sample holds 100,000 or so clones; 90% to 95% are singletons and the top ten take approximately 1%. Germline V gene lookup returns CDR1 MGHRA and CDR2 YSYEKL. This CDR3 spans 13 amino acids. The receptor comes from a human donor who was the organ donor for an intestinal transplant. Sequencing used unstimulated CD8+ T cells sorted from spleen or lymph node cells, obtained before transplant. This chain uses TRBV4-1 with TRBJ2-1, with D maybe TRBD1 (6 bases). CDR3 sequence: CASSQRPGESVLF. CDR3 bases: TGCGCCAGCAGCCAGAGACCAGGGGAGAGTGTCCTCTTC.